Presented here are 20 T cell receptor beta chains from one specimen sequenced in a study of blood T cell repertoires in COVID-19. Profiled with immunoSEQ multiplex PCR; TCRdb holds only in-frame clones, not every one. The sample contains some 120,000 clones, roughly 82% of which appear only once. Material for sequencing was peripheral blood. The receptors derive from a human donor in a cohort sampled during active COVID-19.

The gene calls are TRBV5-6 and TRBJ2-6; D possibly corresponds to TRBD2 (5 bases). The CDR3 covers 17 residues. Trimming pared 4 bases from V and 0 bases from J, leaving 14 bases between. Looked up from germline, CDR1 is SGHDT and CDR2 is YYEEEE. CDR3 in amino acids: CASSRTYLPSGANVLTF. The CDR3 nucleotides read TGTGCCAGCAGCCGGACTTATCTACCCTCTGGGGCCAACGTCCTGACTTTC. Together with reference TRBV5-6 and TRBJ2-6, the CDR3 gives the full variable domain: DAGVTQSPTHLIKTRGQQVTLRCSPKSGHDTVSWYQQALGQGPQFIFQYYEEEERQRGNFPDRFSGHQFPNYSSELNVNALLLGDSALYLCASSRTYLPSGANVLTFGAGSRLTVL.

This clone was seen a single time. V usage is TRBV25-1 and J usage is TRBJ2-5, with 8 bases fitting TRBD1. This CDR3 region has 15 residues. Losses at the gene ends were 6 bases for V and 4 bases for J; bases not matched to a gene: 10. Germline CDR1 MGHDK, CDR2 SYGVNS. As DNA, the CDR3 is TGTGCCAGCAGGGCTAACAGGGGGATCGGAGAGACCCAGTACTTC. It specifies CASRANRGIGETQYF.

This clone appeared a single time. The chain links TRBV5-1 to TRBJ1-2, with D maybe TRBD1 (6 bases). CDR1 is SGHRS and CDR2 is YFSETQ in the germline V gene. Trimming removed 4 bases at V and 4 bases at J, with 20 bases between. The CDR3 covers 16 residues. The CDR3 reads CASSENTGPAGYGYTF. CDR3 coding DNA: TGCGCCAGCAGCGAGAATACAGGGCCGGCTGGCTATGGCTACACCTTC.

This chain connects TRBV29-1 to TRBJ2-5; 11 bases map to TRBD2. Germline V gene sequence: CDR1 SQVTM, CDR2 ANQGSEA. V shed 6 bases, J shed 9 bases, and the junction held 9 bases outside the gene matches. The CDR3 contains 13 residues. The CDR3 protein is CSVAPGGLAAQYF. DNA for the CDR3: TGCAGCGTCGCCCCGGGGGGACTAGCGGCCCAGTACTTC.

The chain recombines TRBV5-1 with TRBJ2-7; 8 bases agree with TRBD1. The germline CDR1 and CDR2 sequences are SGHRS and YFSETQ. With 2 bases clipped from V and 6 bases from J, the junction kept 10 bases outside the gene matches. The CDR3 sequence is 15 residues long. The CDR3 here is CASSLMVAGGSEQYF. CDR3 in DNA: TGCGCCAGCAGCTTAATGGTGGCAGGGGGCTCCGAGCAGTACTTC.

V and J are TRBV5-1 and TRBJ2-1; 7 bases line up with TRBD2. Per germline, CDR1 SGHRS and CDR2 YFSETQ. The length of the CDR3 is 14 residues. With V trimmed by 4 bases and J by 5 bases, 6 bases remained unmatched. Written as DNA, the CDR3 is TGCGCCAGCAGCCCCGGGACTACTAACAATGAGCAGTTCTTC. Translation: CASSPGTTNNEQFF.

The V call is TRBV3-1 (or the pseudogene TRBV3-2), the J call TRBJ1-1; D possibly corresponds to TRBD1 (6 bases). V shed 0 bases and J shed 3 bases, with 14 bases lying between them. The CDR3 runs 16 residues. Germline-derived CDR1 and CDR2 are LGHDT and YNNKEL (reference sequence). In nucleotides, the CDR3 is TGTGCCAGCAGCCAAGATGGTGGGGGCCGGGACACTGAAGCTTTCTTT. Its protein product is CASSQDGGGRDTEAFF.

The J gene is TRBJ2-5, the V gene TRBV18; a possible D gene is TRBD1 (6 bases). V lost 2 bases, J lost 3 bases, and 13 bases lay in between. The CDR3 is 15 residues long. The germline V gene has CDR1 KGHSH and CDR2 LQKENI. The CDR3 sequence is CASSPIAQGEETQYF. The CDR3 region has the DNA TGTGCCAGCTCACCAATTGCACAGGGTGAAGAGACCCAGTACTTC.

This sequence joins TRBV6-6 and TRBJ2-6, with D possibly being TRBD2 (5 bases). Trimming pared 0 bases from V and 1 base from J, leaving 7 bases between. In germline, CDR1 is MNHNY, CDR2 SVGAGI (reference sequence). The CDR3 runs to 16 residues. In nucleotides, the CDR3 is TGTGCCAGCAGTTACTCGAGGGCATCTGGGGCCAACGTCCTGACTTTC. Its translation is CASSYSRASGANVLTF.

This chain joins TRBV6-1 and TRBJ2-1; 7 bases are shared with TRBD2. CDR3 length: 14 amino acids. The junction had 5 bases not matched to a gene; V was cut back by 2 bases and J by 7 bases. From germline, CDR1 is MNHNS and CDR2 SASEGT. The CDR3: CASSETAGVNEQFF. The CDR3 DNA reads as TGTGCCAGCAGTGAAACGGCGGGGGTAAATGAGCAGTTCTTC.

The gene calls are TRBV2 and TRBJ2-5, with D maybe TRBD2 (6 bases). The germline gives CDR1 SNHLY, CDR2 FYNNEI. The CDR3 spans 13 residues. Trimming removed 4 bases at V and 6 bases at J, with 12 bases between. The CDR3 nucleotides are TGTGCCAGCAGTGCGACTAGAGCCCAGACCCAGTACTTC. Amino acid sequence: CASSATRAQTQYF.

This chain joins TRBV7-9 and TRBJ2-5; 8 bases agree with TRBD2. The CDR3 is 14 residues long. Germline-derived CDR1 and CDR2 are SEHNR and FQNEAQ (reference sequence). After removal of 3 bases from V and 12 bases from J, the junction contained 12 bases not matched to a gene. CDR3 residues: CASSFPGTRRCEYF. CDR3 nucleotides: TGTGCCAGCAGCTTCCCCGGGACTAGAAGATGCGAGTACTTC.

This chain links TRBV18 with TRBJ1-3; D is uncertain. V was clipped by 4 bases and J by 3 bases, with 13 bases between them. CDR1 is KGHSH, CDR2 LQKENI, per germline. CDR3 length: 15 amino acids. As DNA, the CDR3 is TGTGCCAGCTCACGGCCTCCGGGAGATGGAAACACCATATATTTT. Its protein is CASSRPPGDGNTIYF.

This clone has a handful of counts. This chain joins TRBV7-9 and TRBJ2-7; D not certain. Trimming pared 8 bases from V and 0 bases from J, leaving 8 bases between. The length of the CDR3 is 12 residues. Germline values: CDR1 SEHNR, CDR2 FQNEAQ (reference sequence). CDR3 residues: CASGPDSYEQYF. The CDR3 coding sequence is TGTGCCAGCGGGCCCGACTCCTACGAGCAGTACTTC.

This clone was counted once. The J gene is TRBJ2-2, the V gene TRBV21-1; the D call in the table, TRBD2, was not verified against the DNA. TRBV21-1 has pseudogene status. This CDR3 region has 19 residues. CDR3 sequence (DNA): TGTGCCAGCAGCACGGGGTGGACCGACGGAGACTTTAACACCGGGGAGCTGTTTTTT. It is translated as CASSTGWTDGDFNTGELFF.

This clone came up a few times. This chain joins TRBV10-3 and TRBJ1-5; the D gene is possibly TRBD1 (6 bases). Germline CDR1 and CDR2: ENHRY and SYGVKD. V lost 11 bases to trimming and J lost 8 bases, with 25 bases between them. CDR3 size: 15 residues. DNA for the CDR3: TGTGCCTCCGGGGCCGGGACAAACTTCGGAGAGCCCCAGCATTTT. Translated, it gives CASGAGTNFGEPQHF.

This clone was seen only once. The chain uses TRBV7-2 and TRBJ2-1; D is possibly TRBD1 (5 bases). The CDR3 is 12 residues long. Germline CDR1 SGHTA, CDR2 FQGNSA. V lost 8 bases, J lost 6 bases, and 11 bases lay in between. The CDR3 sequence is CASAPGFNEQFF. CDR3 bases: TGTGCCAGCGCCCCAGGGTTCAATGAGCAGTTCTTC. The complete variable domain, with remaining parts taken from reference TRBV7-2 and TRBJ2-1, reads GAGVSQSPSNKVTEKGKDVELRCDPISGHTALYWYRQSLGQGLEFLIYFQGNSAPDKSGLPSDRFSAERTGGSVSTLTIQRTQQEDSAVYLCASAPGFNEQFFGPGTRLTVL.

In this sample, this clone turned up once. The J gene is TRBJ1-1, the V gene TRBV6-6, with TRBD1 matching 8 bases. V lost 5 bases, J lost 1 base, and 12 bases stayed unmatched. The CDR3 has 17 amino acids. The germline gives CDR1 MNHNY, CDR2 SVGAGI (reference sequence). In DNA form, the CDR3 reads TGTGCCAGCAGTCCAGGGGGCGGGGAGGGGAGGAACACTGAAGCTTTCTTT. Translated, it gives CASSPGGGEGRNTEAFF.

V is TRBV4-1 and J is TRBJ1-6, with D perhaps matching TRBD1 (6 bases). V shed 3 bases and J shed 0 bases, with 12 bases lying between them. CDR3 size: 17 residues. Germline V CDR1 and CDR2: MGHRA, YSYEKL. CDR3 DNA: TGCGCCAGCAGCCAGGGGGGGGCAAGCTCCTATAATTCACCCCTCCACTTT. It specifies CASSQGGASSYNSPLHF.

This sequence joins TRBV6-6 and TRBJ1-5; 7 bases map to TRBD1. In germline, CDR1 is MNHNY, CDR2 SVGAGI (reference sequence). The CDR3 is 16 residues long. Germline trimming cut 2 bases from V and 4 bases from J; bases unmatched to any gene: 8. The CDR3 is CASSYTPTGLNQPQHF. As DNA, the CDR3 is TGTGCCAGCAGTTACACACCGACAGGGCTTAATCAGCCCCAGCATTTT.